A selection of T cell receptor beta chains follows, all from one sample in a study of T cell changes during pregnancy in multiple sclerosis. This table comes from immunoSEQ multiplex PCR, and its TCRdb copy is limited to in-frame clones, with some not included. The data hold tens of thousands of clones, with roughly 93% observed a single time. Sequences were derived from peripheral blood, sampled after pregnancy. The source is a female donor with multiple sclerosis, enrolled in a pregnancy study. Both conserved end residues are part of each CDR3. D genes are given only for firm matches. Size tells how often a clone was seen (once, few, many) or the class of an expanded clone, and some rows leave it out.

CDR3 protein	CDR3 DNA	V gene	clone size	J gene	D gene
CASSQGNTGELFF	TGTGCCAGCTCCCAGGGCAACACCGGGGAGCTGTTTTTT	TRBV7-3	NA	TRBJ2-2	NA
CASSDLGPSEQYF	TGTGCCAGCAGTGATCTGGGGCCTTCCGAGCAGTACTTC	TRBV25-1	NA	TRBJ2-7	NA
CASSPPVTGSGEQYF	TGTGCCAGCAGCCCCCCGGTGACAGGGTCCGGCGAGCAGTACTTC	TRBV7-9	NA	TRBJ2-7	TRBD1
CASSNHGTGVRGTEAFF	TGTGCCAGCAGCAACCACGGGACAGGGGTTCGCGGCACTGAAGCTTTCTTT	TRBV28	once	TRBJ1-1	TRBD1
CASRSNQRGRTDTQYF	TGTGCCAGCCGCTCAAACCAGCGGGGCCGCACAGATACGCAGTATTTT	TRBV6-8	NA	TRBJ2-3	TRBD2
CATRRSNSGNTIYF	TGTGCCACACGCAGGTCAAACTCTGGAAACACCATATATTTT	TRBV19	NA	TRBJ1-3	NA
CASSDYGRARNIQYF	TGTGCCAGCAGTGACTACGGGAGGGCCCGAAACATTCAGTACTTC	TRBV6-1	few	TRBJ2-4	TRBD2
CASSIKPQGRDNEQFF	TGTGCCAGTAGTATAAAACCCCAGGGGAGGGACAATGAGCAGTTCTTC	TRBV19	NA	TRBJ2-1	NA
CASSTGDHEQYF	TGTGCCAGTAGTACAGGGGACCACGAGCAGTACTTC	TRBV19	once	TRBJ2-7	NA
CASSPWTGGYGTGELFF	TGTGCCAGCAGTCCTTGGACAGGGGGCTATGGCACCGGGGAGCTGTTTTTT	TRBV28	NA	TRBJ2-2	TRBD1
CASSFAGTASYEQYF	TGTGCCAGCAGCTTCGCCGGGACAGCATCCTACGAGCAGTACTTC	TRBV7-2	NA	TRBJ2-7	TRBD1
CASLPHAEQPQHF	TGTGCCAGCCTGCCTCACGCGGAGCAGCCCCAGCATTTT	TRBV28	NA	TRBJ1-5	NA
CASRRLVGNEQFF	TGTGCCAGCAGGAGACTAGTCGGGAATGAGCAGTTCTTC	TRBV6-1	NA	TRBJ2-1	NA
CASSPGGARAQPQHF	TGTGCCAGCTCACCGGGGGGAGCGCGTGCTCAGCCCCAGCATTTT	TRBV18	NA	TRBJ1-5	NA
CASSSGQGKYNEQFF	TGCGCCAGCAGCTCGGGACAGGGAAAATACAATGAGCAGTTCTTC	TRBV5-1	NA	TRBJ2-1	TRBD1
CASSEVAGGMREQFF	TGTGCCAGCAGTGAAGTAGCGGGAGGGATGAGGGAGCAGTTCTTC	TRBV6-1	NA	TRBJ2-1	TRBD2
CATSRLAGAYEQYF	TGTGCCACCAGCAGACTAGCGGGGGCCTACGAGCAGTACTTC	TRBV15	NA	TRBJ2-7	TRBD2
CASSEGTIIYNEQFF	TGTGCCAGCAGTGAGGGGACAATAATTTACAATGAGCAGTTCTTC	TRBV2	NA	TRBJ2-1	NA
CASSSGLAGGSHEQYF	TGTGCCAGCAGCTCGGGACTAGCGGGAGGAAGCCACGAGCAGTACTTC	TRBV5-4	NA	TRBJ2-7	TRBD2
CASSLITVSNEQFF	TGCGCCAGCAGCTTGATTACAGTATCCAATGAGCAGTTCTTC	TRBV5-1	NA	TRBJ2-1	NA
CAWSVGQGPGNTIYF	TGTGCCTGGAGTGTTGGCCAGGGCCCTGGAAACACCATATATTTT	TRBV30	NA	TRBJ1-3	NA
CAWTQGLVRDTQYF	TGTGCCTGGACTCAGGGGTTGGTCAGAGATACGCAGTATTTT	TRBV30	NA	TRBJ2-3	NA
CASSSRTSGSLYNEQFF	TGCGCCAGCAGCTCTAGGACTAGCGGGAGTTTGTACAATGAGCAGTTCTTC	TRBV5-1	NA	TRBJ2-1	TRBD2
CASSLAGADTQYF	TGTGCCAGCAGCTTAGCGGGAGCAGATACGCAGTATTTT	TRBV7-9	once	TRBJ2-3	NA